The 20 T cell receptor beta chains in this list originate from one sample, sequenced in a study of PD-1 blockade in classical Hodgkin lymphoma. All the patients suffered relapse after autologous stem cell transplantation, and brentuximab vedotin exposure differed. Assay: immunoSEQ multiplex PCR; the TCRdb copy retains only in-frame clones and omits some. In the table there are under 40,000 clones, 76% of which are singletons. The material sequenced was peripheral blood mononuclear cells (PBMCs), taken before the second cycle of nivolumab. The receptors derive from a human donor with classical Hodgkin lymphoma.

The chain recombines TRBV7-9 with TRBJ2-7; a weak D match, TRBD2 (6 bases). This CDR3 is 13 amino acids long. V was trimmed by 0 bases and J by 3 bases, leaving 6 bases between them. Germline V lookup: CDR1 SEHNR, CDR2 FQNEAQ (reference sequence). The CDR3: CASSLAEGYEQYF. The CDR3 DNA follows: TGTGCCAGCAGCTTAGCGGAGGGCTACGAGCAGTACTTC.

This clone has more than one count but fewer than ten. V usage is TRBV9 and J usage is TRBJ2-5; D call uncertain. The DNA matches TRBJ2-7 better at its end, which makes the J call doubtful. Germline V gene data show CDR1 as SGDLS and CDR2 as YYNGEE. CDR3 length: 12 residues. This CDR3 is CASSVTRYEQYF. The CDR3 DNA is TGTGCCAGCAGCGTAACCAGGTACGAGCAGTACTTC.

This clone was detected only once. The V and J genes are TRBV4-2 and TRBJ2-7; TRBD1 matches 8 bases. The CDR3 runs to 20 residues. Germline lookup yields CDR1 LGHNA and CDR2 YNFKEQ. Trimming removed 4 bases from V and 4 bases from J; junction bases left unmatched: 24. CDR3 residues: CASSLGTGADLLSGEYEQYF. The CDR3 nucleotides read TGTGCCAGCAGCCTCGGGACAGGCGCTGACCTACTTTCGGGGGAGTACGAGCAGTACTTC.

The J gene is TRBJ1-2, the V gene TRBV5-4; 7 bases align to TRBD1. V shed 2 bases, J shed 6 bases, and the junction held 10 bases outside the gene matches. This CDR3 comprises 15 residues. In germline, CDR1 is SGHNT, CDR2 YYREEE (reference sequence). CDR3 DNA sequence: TGTGCCAGCAGCTTTATCACAGGGGACGTCGATGGCTACACCTTC. Translation: CASSFITGDVDGYTF.

This clone was observed a few times. The CDR3 here is CATSRDRAGAGELFF. CDR3 bases: TGTGCCACCAGCAGAGATCGGGCGGGGGCCGGGGAGCTGTTTTTT. The chain is built from TRBV15 and TRBJ2-2; 7 bases match TRBD2. The V gene end was trimmed by 0 bases and the J gene end by 6 bases; junction bases not matched to a gene: 4. Germline-derived CDR1 and CDR2 are LNHNV and YYDKDF (reference sequence). The CDR3 loop spans 15 amino acids.

CDR3 sequence reads: CASSKSRARISRQETQYF. The CDR3 DNA reads TGTGCCAGCAGCAAAAGCAGGGCTCGGATAAGTAGGCAAGAGACCCAGTACTTC. The V and J genes are TRBV21-1 and TRBJ2-5; the table's D call, TRBD1, was not checked against the DNA. TRBV21-1 is reported as a pseudogene. This CDR3 has 18 amino acids.

This chain connects TRBV7-6 to TRBJ1-6; no reliable D call. V shed 5 bases and J shed 0 bases, with 8 bases lying between them. CDR1 is SGHVS, CDR2 FNYEAQ, per germline. The CDR3 sequence is 15 residues long. CDR3 coding DNA: TGTGCCAGCAGCCACGGCCTCTCCTATAATTCACCCCTCCACTTT. Encoded protein: CASSHGLSYNSPLHF. The variable domain in full, with the rest retrieved from reference TRBV7-6 and TRBJ1-6, is GAGVSQSPRYKVTKRGQDVALRCDPISGHVSLYWYRQALGQGPEFLTYFNYEAQQDKSGLPNDRFSAERPEGSISTLTIQRTEQRDSAMYRCASSHGLSYNSPLHFGNGTRLTVT.

The chain recombines TRBV11-2 with TRBJ2-7; 8 positions match TRBD1. J was trimmed by 2 bases and V by 1 base; bases with no gene match: 4. CDR1 is SGHAT, CDR2 FQNNGV, per germline. This CDR3 region has 15 residues. The CDR3 sequence: CASSLGGTGPYEQYF. The CDR3 DNA sequence: TGTGCCAGCAGCTTAGGGGGGACAGGACCCTACGAGCAGTACTTC.

The chain uses TRBV14 and TRBJ1-2; TRBD1 aligns across 7 bases. Losses at the gene ends were 4 bases for V and 7 bases for J; bases not matched to a gene: 12. The CDR3 consists of 15 residues. Germline V gives CDR1 SGHDN, CDR2 FVKESK. The CDR3 protein is CASSRSTGFVGGYTF. The CDR3 DNA sequence: TGTGCCAGCAGCCGTTCGACAGGGTTTGTCGGTGGCTACACCTTC.

The chain joins TRBV4-3 to TRBJ2-7; 9 bases agree with TRBD2. Unmatched junction bases numbered 11, after V lost 3 bases and J lost 2 bases. The CDR3 runs 17 residues. From germline, CDR1 is LGHNA and CDR2 YSLEER. CDR3 nucleotides: TGCGCCAGCAGCCATCGGGCCGCGGGGGGGGCAACCTACGAGCAGTACTTC. Translating it yields CASSHRAAGGATYEQYF.

In this sample, this clone turned up once. The rearrangement links TRBV30 to TRBJ1-5, with D possibly matching TRBD1 (5 bases). V was cut by 2 bases and J by 1 base, with 9 bases left in between. Germline CDR1 GTSNPN, CDR2 SVGIG (reference sequence). The CDR3 extends over 14 amino acids. CDR3 sequence reads: CAWSRGGSNQPQHF. The CDR3 coding sequence is TGTGCCTGGAGTCGGGGGGGGAGCAATCAGCCCCAGCATTTT.

The J gene is TRBJ2-1, the V gene TRBV4-1; TRBD2 matches at 11 bases. The CDR3 sequence is 16 residues long. Germline-derived CDR1 and CDR2 are MGHRA and YSYEKL. V lost 5 bases to trimming and J lost 3 bases; unmatched junction nucleotides: 6. This chain's CDR3 is CASSSLAGGDYNEQFF. The DNA for the CDR3 is TGCGCCAGCAGCTCATTAGCGGGGGGGGACTACAATGAGCAGTTCTTC.

The chain combines TRBV6-5 with TRBJ2-6; D gene uncertain. The germline gives CDR1 MNHEY, CDR2 SVGAGI. Trimming pared 5 bases from V and 4 bases from J, leaving 0 bases between. The CDR3 has 11 residues. In DNA form, the CDR3 reads TGTGCCAGCAGTGGGGCCAACGTCCTGACTTTC. Amino acids: CASSGANVLTF.

This clone was seen more than once but under ten times. The chain joins TRBV5-1 to TRBJ1-4, with D maybe TRBD1 (5 bases). The CDR3 contains 15 residues. V lost 1 base and J lost 4, with 11 bases in between. Germline-derived CDR1 and CDR2 are SGHRS and YFSETQ. The CDR3 protein is CASSLRGELNEKLFF. The CDR3 DNA follows: TGCGCCAGCAGCTTGCGAGGGGAGCTTAATGAAAAACTGTTTTTT.

The chain links TRBV5-1 to TRBJ1-6; a weak D match, TRBD1 (5 bases). The CDR3 is 16 amino acids. The V end lost 5 bases, the J end lost 9 bases, and 21 bases lay between the germline ends. The germline V gene encodes CDR1 SGHRS and CDR2 YFSETQ. DNA for the CDR3: TGCGCCAGCAGTTATGGCAGGGTGGAGTTGAGTTCACCCCTCCACTTT. It encodes CASSYGRVELSSPLHF.

This rearrangement joins TRBV4-1 to TRBJ2-7; D is undetermined. V was cut by 6 bases and J by 3 bases, with 6 bases left in between. This CDR3 contains 11 residues. Germline V gives CDR1 MGHRA, CDR2 YSYEKL. The chain's CDR3 is CASSDFYEQYF. In nucleotides, the CDR3 is TGCGCCAGCAGTGACTTCTACGAGCAGTACTTC.

Only a few counts were recorded for this clone. The chain has TRBV4-3 and TRBJ2-5; possibly TRBD2 for D (5 bases). CDR3 length equals 13 residues. Trimming stripped 5 bases from V and 5 bases from J, with 12 bases between. Germline CDR1 and CDR2: LGHNA and YSLEER. The CDR3 DNA reads as TGCGCCAGCAGCACTAGGAGTAGCGAGACCCAGTACTTC. Amino acids: CASSTRSSETQYF.

This sequence joins TRBV5-4 and TRBJ2-3; no definite D call. From germline, CDR1 is SGHNT and CDR2 YYREEE (reference sequence). V lost 3 bases and J 6 bases, leaving 11 bases between the germline ends. The CDR3 sequence is 13 residues long. CDR3 in DNA: TGTGCCAGCAGCTCCAGTGTTAGGGATACGCAGTATTTT. Protein product: CASSSSVRDTQYF.

The chain employs TRBV6-5 and TRBJ1-2, with a possible D match to TRBD1 (5 bases). Trimming took 5 bases from V and 2 from J, leaving 12 bases between them. This CDR3 is 14 amino acids long. The germline V gene has CDR1 MNHEY and CDR2 SVGAGI. The CDR3 here is CASSRQTGNYGYTF. The CDR3, as DNA: TGTGCCAGCAGTCGCCAAACAGGAAACTATGGCTACACCTTC.

This chain uses TRBV5-8 with TRBJ1-1; D is unresolved. The CDR3 is 13 residues long. Trimming took 2 bases from V and 5 from J, leaving 10 bases between them. From germline, CDR1 is SGHTS and CDR2 YDEGEE. CDR3 sequence reads: CASSLLLTTEAFF. CDR3 nucleotide sequence: TGTGCCAGCAGCTTACTTTTGACAACTGAAGCTTTCTTT.